Following are 30 T cell receptor beta chains from one sample sequenced in a study of Ad26.COV2.S vaccination and SARS-CoV-2 variants. Treatment indicated: 19 received Ad26.COV2.S at low or high dose, single or two shots; roughly five received placebo; per-sample allocation not given. Day 63 following the first vaccine or placebo injection was when the samples were taken. TCRdb keeps only in-frame clones here, not all; method: immunoSEQ multiplex PCR. The sample includes hundreds of thousands of clones, roughly 90% of them seen just once. Sample: peripheral blood, taken in a trial of Ad26.COV2.S vaccine versus placebo. These receptors all come from a person aged 18-60 years who received the Ad26.COV2.S COVID-19 vaccine or a placebo.

This rearrangement joins TRBV3-1 (or the pseudogene TRBV3-2) to TRBJ2-7; D is ambiguous. From germline, CDR1 is LGHDT and CDR2 YNNKEL (reference sequence). The ends were cut back, 4 bases at V and 2 bases at J, with 9 bases in the middle. The CDR3 runs 13 residues. CDR3 nucleotide sequence: TGTGCCAGCAGCCCATTGGGCCCCTACGAGCAGTACTTC. This codes for CASSPLGPYEQYF.

The rearrangement joins TRBV19 to TRBJ2-7; D is unresolved. Per the germline V gene, CDR1 is LNHDA and CDR2 is SQIVND (reference sequence). The ends were cut back, 3 bases at V and 6 bases at J, with 15 bases in the middle. CDR3 length: 14 residues. The CDR3 DNA reads as TGTGCCAGTAGTATTCGTGGCCACGGACCCGAGCAGTACTTC. This codes for CASSIRGHGPEQYF.

The chain employs TRBV29-1 and TRBJ2-5; D not certain. Looked up from germline, CDR1 is SQVTM and CDR2 is ANQGSEA. This CDR3 has 12 amino acids. Trimming took off 7 bases at V and 7 bases at J, with 16 bases between the two ends. The CDR3 here is CSALMAMGTQYF. The CDR3 nucleotides are TGCAGCGCCCTAATGGCTATGGGGACCCAGTACTTC. The whole variable domain, filled in from reference TRBV29-1 and TRBJ2-5, reads SAVISQKPSRDICQRGTSLTIQCQVDSQVTMMFWYRQQPGQSLTLIATANQGSEATYESGFVIDKFPISRPNLTFSTLTVSNMSPEDSSIYLCSALMAMGTQYFGPGTRLLVL.

This clone was counted a single time. The chain carries TRBV29-1 and TRBJ1-2, with 7 bases aligning to TRBD1. Germline-derived CDR1 and CDR2 are SQVTM and ANQGSEA. The CDR3 spans 12 residues. Unmatched junction bases numbered 3, after V lost 4 bases and J lost 4 bases. The chain's CDR3 is CSVGDRAYGYTF. DNA of the CDR3: TGCAGCGTTGGAGACAGGGCCTATGGCTACACCTTC.

V is TRBV30 and J is TRBJ2-7; 10 nucleotides match TRBD1. Germline V gene sequence: CDR1 GTSNPN, CDR2 SVGIG (reference sequence). The CDR3 covers 13 residues. The V and J ends lost 4 bases and 5 bases, in that order; junction bases with no gene match: 5. The CDR3 DNA follows: TGTGCCTGGATCCGGGACAGGGGCCACGAGCAGTACTTC. Translated: CAWIRDRGHEQYF. Drawing the rest from reference TRBV30 and TRBJ2-7, the complete variable domain is SQTIHQWPATLVQPVGSPLSLECTVEGTSNPNLYWYRQAAGRGLQLLFYSVGIGQISSEVPQNLSASRPQDRQFILSSKKLLLSDSGFYLCAWIRDRGHEQYFGPGTRLTVT.

Details on this clone: Other DNA sequences from this sample encode an identical CDR3 as well. The chain uses TRBV5-1 and TRBJ2-7; 8 bases agree with TRBD1. The CDR3 extends over 14 amino acids. Germline values: CDR1 SGHRS, CDR2 YFSETQ. V lost 0 bases, J lost 2 bases, and 1 base stayed unmatched. The CDR3 is CASSLVGQAYEQYF. For the CDR3, the DNA is TGCGCCAGCAGCTTGGTGGGACAGGCCTACGAGCAGTACTTC.

This clone was picked up one time. The chain has TRBV10-3 and TRBJ2-3; weak D call: TRBD2 (5 bases). Trimming pared 7 bases from V and 0 bases from J, leaving 8 bases between. The germline gives CDR1 ENHRY, CDR2 SYGVKD. The CDR3 is 13 residues long. The DNA of the CDR3 is TGTGCCATCAAAAGCGGAAGCACAGATACGCAGTATTTT. It translates to CAIKSGSTDTQYF.

V usage is TRBV27 and J usage is TRBJ1-1; D possibly corresponds to TRBD1 (6 bases). CDR3 length: 13 residues. V was cut by 7 bases and J by 7 bases, with 16 bases left in between. CDR1 MNHEY and CDR2 SMNVEV come from the germline V gene (reference sequence). The CDR3 nucleotides are TGTGCCAGCATGGGGTACCTAGGGGGTGAAGCTTTCTTT. It is translated as CASMGYLGGEAFF.

The chain joins TRBV5-6 to TRBJ1-3; the D is unclear. With 1 base removed from V and 2 bases from J, the gap between germline ends came to 7 bases. Germline V lookup: CDR1 SGHDT, CDR2 YYEEEE. The CDR3 loop spans 14 amino acids. Here the CDR3 reads CASSLFSAGNTIYF. The CDR3 nucleotides are TGTGCCAGCAGCTTGTTTTCGGCTGGAAACACCATATATTTT.

The chain is built from TRBV5-6 and TRBJ2-7; unclear D gene. Germline loops: CDR1 SGHDT, CDR2 YYEEEE. CDR3 length: 14 amino acids. The V gene lost 4 bases and the J gene lost 3 bases, with 14 bases spanning the gap. The CDR3 nucleotides are TGTGCCAGCAGCCTGCTGGGGATCGACTACGAGCAGTACTTC. The encoded protein is CASSLLGIDYEQYF.

The V and J genes are TRBV6-1 and TRBJ1-2; no reliable D call. The CDR3 loop spans 15 amino acids. The ends were cut back, 1 base at V and 1 base at J, with 10 bases in the middle. Germline V gene lookup returns CDR1 MNHNS and CDR2 SASEGT. CDR3 DNA: TGTGCCAGCAGTGAAGAGTCTGGATTTAACTATGGCTACACCTTC. Protein: CASSEESGFNYGYTF.

The V and J genes are TRBV24-1 and TRBJ2-2; 9 nucleotides align to TRBD2. The V and J ends lost 0 bases and 7 bases, in that order; junction bases with no gene match: 14. The germline V gene has CDR1 KGHDR and CDR2 SFDVKD. The CDR3 is 19 amino acids. CDR3 protein: CATSDLLREGPVAGGELFF. In DNA, the CDR3 is TGTGCCACCAGTGATTTGTTGCGGGAGGGCCCGGTAGCGGGCGGGGAGCTGTTTTTT.

The chain couples TRBV6-6 to TRBJ1-6, with 7 positions matching TRBD1. The V segment lost 6 bases and the J segment 7 bases; nucleotides outside the gene matches: 9. The CDR3 runs to 15 residues. The germline V gene has CDR1 MNHNY and CDR2 SVGAGI (reference sequence). The CDR3 DNA is TGTGCCAGCAGCCCCGGACAGGTCCTCAATTCACCCCTCCACTTT. It is translated as CASSPGQVLNSPLHF.

Points on this clone: At the DNA level, this CDR3 is encoded by other sequences in the same sample as well. V gene TRBV12-5 combines with J gene TRBJ2-2; possible D gene TRBD2, 6 bases. Germline loops: CDR1 LGHNT, CDR2 FRNRAP. The CDR3 has 16 residues. The V end lost 0 bases, the J end lost 1 base, and 9 bases lay between the germline ends. This CDR3 is CASGLVLGGNTGELFF. Written as DNA, the CDR3 is TGTGCTAGTGGTTTGGTACTCGGGGGGAACACCGGGGAGCTGTTTTTT.

The chain recombines TRBV3-1 (or the pseudogene TRBV3-2) with TRBJ2-5; TRBD1 is a possible D gene (6 bases). Germline lookup yields CDR1 LGHDT and CDR2 YNNKEL (reference sequence). The CDR3 covers 15 residues. The ends were cut back, 4 bases at V and 5 bases at J, with 17 bases in the middle. CDR3 loop: CASSRWTASEETQYF. The CDR3 nucleotides are TGTGCCAGCAGCCGCTGGACAGCCTCGGAGGAGACCCAGTACTTC.

The gene calls are TRBV14 and TRBJ2-1, with D possibly TRBD1 on 7 matching bases. Germline values: CDR1 SGHDN, CDR2 FVKESK. The germline V and J ends were trimmed by 6 bases and 5 bases, with 11 bases remaining between them. The CDR3 totals 13 residues. DNA of the CDR3: TGTGCCAGCAGTGGCAGGGGGGACAATGAGCAGTTCTTC. It specifies CASSGRGDNEQFF.

This chain links TRBV25-1 with TRBJ1-2; 12 nucleotides align to TRBD1. This CDR3 has 15 amino acids. Per germline, CDR1 MGHDK and CDR2 SYGVNS. Germline trimming cut 4 bases from V and 5 bases from J; bases unmatched to any gene: 5. This CDR3 is CASSVGTGGAYGYTF. In nucleotides, the CDR3 is TGTGCCAGCAGTGTCGGGACAGGGGGCGCGTATGGCTACACCTTC.

The rearrangement uses TRBV6-5 and TRBJ2-1; 8 bases agree with TRBD2. V was clipped by 2 bases and J by 8 bases; unmatched bases: 8. Germline V gene data show CDR1 as MNHEY and CDR2 as SVGAGI. The CDR3 runs 15 residues. DNA for the CDR3: TGTGCCAGCAGTTACAATACGGGAGGGTTGGATGAGCAGTTCTTC. This gives the protein CASSYNTGGLDEQFF.

The chain recombines TRBV6-1 with TRBJ1-5, with TRBD1 matching over 7 bases. Germline V gives CDR1 MNHNS, CDR2 SASEGT. V was pared by 7 bases and J by 2 bases, with 5 bases of the junction left unmatched. This CDR3 has 14 residues. The CDR3 coding sequence is TGTGCCAGCAATACAGGGGAAGGCAATCAGCCCCAGCATTTT. Residues: CASNTGEGNQPQHF.

CDR3 region: CASSQVRAGELFF. The CDR3 nucleotides read TGCGCCAGCAGCCAAGTGAGGGCAGGGGAGCTGTTTTTT. The V gene is TRBV4-3, the J gene TRBJ2-2, with D possibly being TRBD2 (5 bases). V shed 1 base and J shed 8 bases, with 8 bases lying between them. Per the germline V gene, CDR1 is LGHNA and CDR2 is YSLEER. This CDR3 comprises 13 residues.

The chain is built from TRBV15 and TRBJ1-1, with TRBD1 as a possible D gene (5 bases). The germline V and J ends were trimmed by 4 bases and 1 base, with 22 bases remaining between them. This CDR3 has 18 residues. The V gene's germline CDR1 is LNHNV and CDR2 YYDKDF (reference sequence). The CDR3 region is CATSTWGGRDYKNTEAFF. In DNA form, the CDR3 reads TGTGCCACCAGCACCTGGGGAGGCAGGGACTATAAGAACACTGAAGCTTTCTTT.

This clone came up a few times. The chain couples TRBV19 to TRBJ2-7; D might be TRBD2 (6 bases). V shed 11 bases and J shed 5 bases, with 10 bases lying between them. The CDR3 is 10 amino acids. Germline CDR1 is LNHDA and CDR2 is SQIVND (reference sequence). CDR3 protein: CAAGGHEQYF. CDR3 nucleotide sequence: TGTGCCGCCGGGGGACACGAGCAGTACTTC.

This clone appeared once. V is TRBV7-9 and J is TRBJ1-1, with D unresolved. Looked up from germline, CDR1 is SEHNR and CDR2 is FQNEAQ (reference sequence). The V end was cut by 4 bases, the J end by 11 bases, with 14 bases between. The CDR3 contains 12 residues. The CDR3 spells CASSWGNAPAFF. In DNA, the CDR3 is TGTGCCAGCAGCTGGGGTAATGCACCGGCTTTCTTT.

The DNA for the CDR3 is TGTGCCTGGAGTTCAGGGGGCACTGAAGCTTTCTTT. This sequence encodes CAWSSGGTEAFF. The chain carries TRBV30 and TRBJ1-1; 7 positions agree with TRBD1. The CDR3 runs 12 residues. Germline CDR1 and CDR2: GTSNPN and SVGIG (reference sequence). V gave up 2 bases and J gave up 4 bases; unmatched junction bases: 1.

The chain employs TRBV6-5 and TRBJ2-7; D ambiguous. The CDR3 has 15 amino acids. The V and J ends lost 0 bases and 4 bases respectively, with 13 bases between them. CDR1 is MNHEY, CDR2 SVGAGI, per germline. The CDR3 DNA is TGTGCCAGCAGTTACTCGAAATCGGGCCTTTACGAGCAGTACTTC. It specifies CASSYSKSGLYEQYF.

To note about this clone: The same CDR3 also results from other DNA sequences found in this sample. V gene TRBV7-2 combines with J gene TRBJ1-1; D is unclear. V lost 2 bases and J 4 bases, leaving 8 bases between the germline ends. The CDR3 covers 13 residues. CDR1 SGHTA and CDR2 FQGNSA come from the germline V gene. CDR3 bases: TGTGCCAGCAGCTTATGGGTTGGCACTGAAGCTTTCTTT. Its translation is CASSLWVGTEAFF.

This chain uses TRBV5-1 with TRBJ2-3, with a weak D call TRBD2 (6 bases). This CDR3 contains 15 residues. V dropped 7 bases and J dropped 4 bases, with 19 bases sitting between them. Germline V lookup: CDR1 SGHRS, CDR2 YFSETQ. The CDR3 reads CASLATGSGSDTQYF. CDR3 bases: TGCGCCAGCCTCGCTACCGGGAGTGGATCAGATACGCAGTATTTT.

The V gene is TRBV6-2 or TRBV6-3, the J gene TRBJ2-1; TRBD1 agrees at 10 bases. Germline lookup yields CDR1 MNHEY and CDR2 SVGEGT. The CDR3 runs 13 residues. After removal of 6 bases from V and 7 bases from J, the junction contained 3 bases not matched to a gene. The CDR3 loop is CASSWTGGNEQFF. The CDR3 DNA sequence: TGTGCCAGCAGCTGGACAGGGGGGAATGAGCAGTTCTTC.

J is TRBJ2-7 and V is TRBV5-1; a possible D gene is TRBD2 (6 bases). CDR1 and CDR2 (germline): SGHRS, YFSETQ. There are 14 residues in the CDR3. Trimming left V 3 bases short and J 0 bases short, with 10 bases between. CDR3 DNA: TGCGCCAGCAGCTCCGTGACTAGCTCCTACGAGCAGTACTTC. Translation gives CASSSVTSSYEQYF.

This clone has a single count. This chain uses TRBV6-5 with TRBJ2-7; D is uncertain. Germline V gene data show CDR1 as MNHEY and CDR2 as SVGAGI. The CDR3 contains 12 residues. V gave up 7 bases and J gave up 4 bases, with 11 bases separating them. CDR3 bases: TGTGCCAGCACGCGTTGGATTTACGAGCAGTACTTC. Translating it yields CASTRWIYEQYF.